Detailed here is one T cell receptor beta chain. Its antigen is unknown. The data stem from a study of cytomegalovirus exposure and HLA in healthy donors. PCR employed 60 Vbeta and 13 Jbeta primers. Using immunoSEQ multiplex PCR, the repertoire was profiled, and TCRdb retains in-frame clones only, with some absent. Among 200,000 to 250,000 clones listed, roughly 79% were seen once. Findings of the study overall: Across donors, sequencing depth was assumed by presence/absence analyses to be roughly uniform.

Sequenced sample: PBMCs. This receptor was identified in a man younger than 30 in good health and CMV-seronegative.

The CDR3 is CASSWAGLAGGETQYF. The CDR3 DNA is TGCGCCAGCAGCTGGGCGGGACTAGCGGGAGGAGAGACCCAGTACTTC. The genes are TRBV5-1 and TRBJ2-5; TRBD2 matches at 15 bases. V dropped 3 bases and J dropped 4; count of bases not matched to a gene: 4. CDR1 is SGHRS and CDR2 is YFSETQ in the germline V gene. The CDR3 contains 16 residues.